This T cell receptor beta chain comes out of a study of CD8+CD57+ T cells in acquired aplastic anemia (dated by TCRdb to 2016 to 2018). Study-level background: A mean of 3.2 ug of DNA, ranging from roughly 0.18 to 30 ug, was extracted from sorted CD4+ and CD8+ cells. CD8+CD57+ expansion was defined as frequency above the mean frequency observed in healthy subjects. Findings and caveats that apply to the study as a whole: Roughly 29 CD8+ CDR3 sequences were found to be shared between patients and controls, but these sequences appeared to be highly expressed in patients and within the immunodominant clones of the patients. CD8+ Simpson's diversity did not differ significantly between patients and healthy controls (P=0.060).

Comment on this clonotype: Its antigen is currently not known. One junction end does not reproduce the germline sequence, and a read error may be involved.

Reading the germline V gene gives CDR1 KGHDR and CDR2 SFDVKD. From the cysteine through the phenylalanine, the CDR3 covers 16 amino acids. The CDR3 DNA has 48 bases and is translated from base 1. Flow cytometry had shown CD8+CD57+ cell expansion in the patients selected for sequencing. All patients had severe acquired aplastic anemia diagnosed by International Study of Aplastic Anemia and Agranulocytosis and Camitta criteria. Patients had received no therapy at the time of blood sampling. In this study, sorted CD4+ and CD8+ T cells from the blood of healthy subjects and of severe aplastic anemia patients had their TCR repertoires deep-sequenced. Patients were enrolled in the USA under clinicaltrials.gov protocols 00001620, 01623167, 00001397, 00071045, 00081523 and 00961064. Ficoll-Paque density gradient centrifugation was used to isolate peripheral blood mononuclear cells. Before DNA was extracted, CD4+ and CD8+ T cells were sorted using either FACS or magnetic beads.

Genomic DNA served as template for TCR beta VDJ combination and CDR3 sequence profiling. An Illumina HiSeq 2000 was used for TCR repertoire sequencing. On the study's bioinformatics: Repertoires were assessed using TRBV/TRBJ rearrangement plots, CDR3 size and DJ length profiles, and Simpson's diversity index. The immunodominant clone was defined as the most abundant DNA sequence in deep sequencing data. CDR3 amino acid sequences were screened for sharing across subjects and were compared with published repertoires and the VDJdb database. TCRdb itself trimmed the public reads at Q25 with fastp, ran MiXCR and retained productive beta chains. Rows are combined by CDR3 protein, so each entry shows the most common genes and DNA. The V and J calls follow TCRdb's processing rather than the paper's. The sample table shows approximately 250,000 distinct CDR3 sequences, and roughly 82% are seen once. The ten largest clones represent 42% of the sample.

The sequence is built from TRBV24-1 and TRBJ2-2; the junction holds 8 bases that match TRBD1. This receptor was identified in a human donor with aplastic anemia. The sample comprised sorted CD4+, CD8+, or CD8+CD57+ T cells (not recorded which) from PBMCs. In nucleotides, the sequence is TGTGCCAGCAGTTTAAACAGGGGGGCGGACACCGGGGAGCTGTTTTTT. Translated, this gives CASSLNRGADTGELFF.